Below are 29 T cell receptor beta chains sequenced from a single sample in a study of Ad26.COV2.S vaccination and SARS-CoV-2 variants (dated by TCRdb to the early 2020s). Per the publication, the treatment or condition label means: around 19 received Ad26.COV2.S at low or high dose, single or two shots; 5 received placebo; per-sample allocation not given. Repertoires of vaccine and placebo recipients were sequenced from samples taken on day 63 after the first injection. Library generation was performed with the immunoSEQ multiplex PCR assay. Not all clones reach the TCRdb copy of this immuneACCESS table, which keeps in-frame sequences only. Checked studies attribute under half of the gap to unresolved V genes and leave the rest unexplained. A total of around 450,000 clones appear in this sample, roughly 88% of them only once. The biggest ten clones account for 3.5% to 4% of the sample. The material was peripheral blood, obtained in a trial of Ad26.COV2.S vaccine versus placebo. These receptors originate from a person between 18 and 59 years old who received the Ad26.COV2.S COVID-19 vaccine or a placebo.

This clone was recorded only once. The chain combines TRBV7-6 with TRBJ2-3; D perhaps matches TRBD1 (6 bases). The V and J ends lost 5 bases and 6 bases respectively, with 15 bases between them. The CDR3 runs to 14 residues. Germline assignment: CDR1 SGHVS and CDR2 FNYEAQ. The CDR3 DNA reads as TGTGCCAGCAGCACCTACTCAGGGGTGGATACGCAGTATTTT. Translating gives CASSTYSGVDTQYF.

This sequence joins TRBV6-5 and TRBJ1-6; 8 bases are a match to TRBD1. V lost 8 bases, J lost 7 bases, and 10 bases stayed unmatched. This CDR3 has 15 amino acids. The V gene's germline CDR1 is MNHEY and CDR2 SVGAGI. CDR3 DNA sequence: TGTGCCAGCGGGACGATGGACAGGGCCAATTCACCCCTCCACTTT. Translated: CASGTMDRANSPLHF.

The V call is TRBV6-6, the J call TRBJ2-7; D possibly uses TRBD1 or TRBD2 (5 bases each). Per germline, CDR1 MNHNY and CDR2 SVGAGI (reference sequence). The V and J ends lost 2 bases and 5 bases respectively, with 10 bases between them. The CDR3 contains 13 residues. CDR3 DNA: TGTGCCAGCAGTTACCCGGGGACGGACGAGCAGTACTTC. Protein product: CASSYPGTDEQYF.

The chain has TRBV7-9 and TRBJ2-5; perhaps TRBD1 as D (6 bases). Germline loops: CDR1 SEHNR, CDR2 FQNEAQ (reference sequence). The CDR3 length is 14 residues. V lost 9 bases and J lost 3, with 17 bases in between. The CDR3 DNA follows: TGTGCCAGTATAGAGCTCTACAGGGAAGAGACCCAGTACTTC. This translates into CASIELYREETQYF.

This clone was seen at least ten times. The genes are TRBV7-2 and TRBJ1-5; D perhaps matches TRBD1 (6 bases). Trimming pared 0 bases from V and 5 bases from J, leaving 11 bases between. This CDR3 comprises 15 residues. CDR1 is SGHTA, CDR2 FQGNSA, per germline. CDR3 residues: CASSLASGGDQPQHF. The CDR3, as DNA: TGTGCCAGCAGCTTAGCGTCGGGGGGCGATCAGCCCCAGCATTTT. The entire variable domain, with the rest obtained from reference TRBV7-2 and TRBJ1-5, is as follows: GAGVSQSPSNKVTEKGKDVELRCDPISGHTALYWYRQSLGQGLEFLIYFQGNSAPDKSGLPSDRFSAERTGGSVSTLTIQRTQQEDSAVYLCASSLASGGDQPQHFGDGTRLSIL.

This sequence joins TRBV6-4 and TRBJ2-3; 9 bases align to TRBD2. The length of the CDR3 is 14 residues. The V and J ends lost 3 bases and 4 bases, in that order; junction bases with no gene match: 2. Germline CDR1 reads MRHNA; CDR2 reads SNTAGT. The CDR3 nucleotides are TGTGCCAGCAGTGAGGCTAGCGGGGCAGATACGCAGTATTTT. Its translation: CASSEASGADTQYF.

The chain is built from TRBV11-3 and TRBJ2-3; D is unresolved. Germline V CDR1 and CDR2: SGHNT, YENEEA. Trimming shortened V by 8 bases and J by 2 bases, and 17 bases separated the two germline ends. This CDR3 comprises 15 residues. As DNA, the CDR3 is TGTGCCAGCGGAGTAGGCGAGTTACCCACAGATACGCAGTATTTT. Translating it yields CASGVGELPTDTQYF.

The gene calls are TRBV19 and TRBJ2-2; the D gene is possibly TRBD1 (5 bases). Germline CDR1 is LNHDA and CDR2 is SQIVND (reference sequence). Trimming pared 3 bases from V and 4 bases from J, leaving 15 bases between. The CDR3 is 16 residues long. The DNA of the CDR3 is TGTGCCAGTAGTATGCCTGGGCAGGGAAGCACCGGGGAGCTGTTTTTT. Its protein is CASSMPGQGSTGELFF. Using reference TRBV19 and TRBJ2-2 for the parts outside the CDR3, the full variable domain is DGGITQSPKYLFRKEGQNVTLSCEQNLNHDAMYWYRQDPGQGLRLIYYSQIVNDFQKGDIAEGYSVSREKKESFPLTVTSAQKNPTAFYLCASSMPGQGSTGELFFGEGSRLTVL.

The V gene is TRBV10-3, the J gene TRBJ2-3, with 8 bases that match TRBD2. The germline gives CDR1 ENHRY, CDR2 SYGVKD. V lost 3 bases to trimming and J lost 2 bases; unmatched junction nucleotides: 13. The CDR3 contains 18 residues. CDR3 amino acids: CAISELPGVAGNTDTQYF. In DNA, the CDR3 is TGTGCCATCAGTGAACTCCCGGGGGTAGCGGGGAACACAGATACGCAGTATTTT.

The V gene is TRBV25-1, the J gene TRBJ2-7; the D call may be TRBD1 or TRBD2 (5 bases each). The CDR3 consists of 16 residues. The germline gives CDR1 MGHDK, CDR2 SYGVNS. Trimming left V 5 bases short and J 1 base short, with 18 bases between. CDR3 in amino acids: CASSPPRGKRSYEQYF. CDR3 in DNA: TGTGCCAGCAGTCCCCCCCGGGGCAAGAGGTCCTACGAGCAGTACTTC.

V is TRBV11-2 and J is TRBJ2-7; the match to TRBD2 covers 8 bases. The germline gives CDR1 SGHAT, CDR2 FQNNGV. V dropped 7 bases and J dropped 4; count of bases not matched to a gene: 9. The CDR3 loop spans 14 amino acids. The CDR3 nucleotides read TGTGCCAGCACTACCTCCGGGGGGGAATACGAGCAGTACTTC. Protein product: CASTTSGGEYEQYF.

The table lists this clone with a count of one. The J gene is TRBJ1-5, the V gene TRBV28, with TRBD1 matching 8 bases. Germline assignment: CDR1 MDHEN and CDR2 SYDVKM. V shed 8 bases and J 4 bases; nucleotides not matched to a gene: 16. The CDR3 length is 17 residues. CDR3 residues: CASEVPSRDRPNQPQHF. In DNA, the CDR3 is TGTGCCAGCGAGGTTCCCTCCCGGGACAGGCCTAATCAGCCCCAGCATTTT.

This clone has only one observation. This chain uses TRBV7-6 with TRBJ1-3; tentatively, D is TRBD1 (6 bases). The length of the CDR3 is 15 residues. Germline CDR1 SGHVS, CDR2 FNYEAQ. V dropped 1 base and J dropped 3 bases, with 10 bases sitting between them. CDR3 region: CASSLVQGFGNTIYF. The CDR3 DNA is TGTGCCAGCAGCTTAGTGCAGGGGTTTGGAAACACCATATATTTT. Drawing the rest from reference TRBV7-6 and TRBJ1-3, the complete variable domain is GAGVSQSPRYKVTKRGQDVALRCDPISGHVSLYWYRQALGQGPEFLTYFNYEAQQDKSGLPNDRFSAERPEGSISTLTIQRTEQRDSAMYRCASSLVQGFGNTIYFGEGSWLTVV.

At least ten counts were recorded for this clone. The DNA is omitted, as the CDR3 cannot be located on it reliably, and the CDR3 follows TCRdb's listing. The chain's CDR3 is CASSKVFGTGAYNEQFF. The chain carries TRBV21-1 and TRBJ2-1; the table's D gene call, TRBD1, was not cross checked with the DNA. TRBV21-1 is an annotated pseudogene. Including both end residues, the CDR3 is 17 amino acids long.

This rearrangement joins TRBV5-4 to TRBJ2-5, with 9 nucleotides matching TRBD2. Germline loops: CDR1 SGHNT, CDR2 YYREEE (reference sequence). The CDR3 consists of 16 residues. V trimming: 2 bases; J trimming: 5 bases; junction bases outside the gene matches: 10. The CDR3 reads CASSLGRGGRLETQYF. Here the CDR3 DNA reads TGTGCCAGCAGCTTAGGGCGGGGGGGCCGGTTGGAGACCCAGTACTTC.

A note on this clone: Other DNA sequences within the sample encode an identical CDR3. This chain joins TRBV4-3 and TRBJ2-7, with D unresolved. Trimming shortened V by 0 bases and J by 0 bases, and 6 bases separated the two germline ends. Looked up from germline, CDR1 is LGHNA and CDR2 is YSLEER. This CDR3 is 14 amino acids long. The CDR3 sequence: CASSQDLVSYEQYF. DNA for the CDR3: TGCGCCAGCAGCCAAGATTTGGTCTCCTACGAGCAGTACTTC.

This chain joins TRBV29-1 and TRBJ2-7; 12 nucleotides agree with TRBD2. J gave up 2 bases and V 7 bases, and 3 bases lay outside the gene matches. The CDR3 has 13 amino acids. CDR1 is SQVTM, CDR2 ANQGSEA, per germline. CDR3 bases: TGCAGCGCCCGACTAGCGGGGGCCTACGAGCAGTACTTC. Translating gives CSARLAGAYEQYF.

The V gene is TRBV11-2, the J gene TRBJ2-5; 7 positions agree with TRBD1. V lost 5 bases, J lost 0 bases, and 15 bases stayed unmatched. The length of the CDR3 is 18 residues. Germline assignment: CDR1 SGHAT and CDR2 FQNNGV. CDR3: CASSTSLTVTGNQETQYF. The CDR3 DNA reads as TGTGCCAGCAGCACATCACTCACGGTGACAGGGAACCAAGAGACCCAGTACTTC.

V and J are TRBV12-3 or TRBV12-4 and TRBJ2-7; D may correspond to TRBD1 or TRBD2 (5 bases each). The V gene lost 6 bases and the J gene lost 2 bases, with 8 bases spanning the gap. The CDR3 length is 12 residues. Written as DNA, the CDR3 is TGTGCCAGCAGCCGGGGCACCTACGAGCAGTACTTC. It encodes CASSRGTYEQYF.

V usage is TRBV14 and J usage is TRBJ2-7; D is undetermined. Trimming took off 1 base at V and 8 bases at J, with 9 bases between the two ends. The CDR3 contains 12 residues. The germline V gene encodes CDR1 SGHDN and CDR2 FVKESK. The CDR3 sequence is CASSQGRVQQYF. CDR3 coding DNA: TGTGCCAGCAGCCAAGGTCGGGTCCAGCAGTACTTC. Full variable domain (remainder filled in from reference TRBV14 and TRBJ2-7): EAGVTQFPSHSVIEKGQTVTLRCDPISGHDNLYWYRRVMGKEIKFLLHFVKESKQDESGMPNNRFLAERTGGTYSTLKVQPAELEDSGVYFCASSQGRVQQYFGPGTRLTVT.

The rearrangement uses TRBV12-2 and TRBJ2-7; the table's D gene call, TRBD2, was not cross checked with the DNA. TRBV12-2 is designated a pseudogene. The CDR3 covers 15 residues. CDR3 nucleotides: TGTGCAAGTCGCTTGAAGTCACCCCCGGGTTACGAGCAGTACTTC. Its translation is CASRLKSPPGYEQYF.

The gene calls are TRBV7-3 and TRBJ2-5; D remains unclear. The germline gives CDR1 SGHTA, CDR2 FQGTGA. V was trimmed by 0 bases and J by 1 base, leaving 3 bases between them. The CDR3 consists of 13 residues. CDR3 sequence (DNA): TGTGCCAGCAGCTTAACACCCCAAGAGACCCAGTACTTC. It codes for CASSLTPQETQYF. The full variable domain, with the rest looked up from reference TRBV7-3 and TRBJ2-5, is GAGVSQTPSNKVTEKGKYVELRCDPISGHTALYWYRQSLGQGPEFLIYFQGTGAADDSGLPNDRFFAVRPEGSVSTLKIQRTERGDSAVYLCASSLTPQETQYFGPGTRLLVL.

The chain recombines TRBV10-2 with TRBJ1-2; D is undetermined. CDR1 and CDR2 (germline): WSHSY, SAAADI. This CDR3 has 14 amino acids. V lost 6 bases, J lost 0 bases, and 11 bases lay in between. The CDR3, as DNA: TGCGCCAGCAGCACAGCTCCTTCTAACTATGGCTACACCTTC. This translates into CASSTAPSNYGYTF.

The rearrangement links TRBV7-8 to TRBJ2-5; D is unresolved. Germline loops: CDR1 SGHVS, CDR2 FQNEAQ. V dropped 5 bases and J dropped 0 bases, with 13 bases sitting between them. This CDR3 has 15 amino acids. CDR3 in amino acids: CASSPLGSYQETQYF. CDR3 DNA: TGTGCCAGCAGCCCGCTTGGCAGCTACCAAGAGACCCAGTACTTC.

The V gene is TRBV5-4, the J gene TRBJ2-2; 7 nucleotides match TRBD1. Germline-derived CDR1 and CDR2 are SGHNT and YYREEE (reference sequence). The CDR3 spans 16 residues. Trimming cost V 4 bases and J 6 bases; bases outside gene matches: 12. CDR3 in amino acids: CASSPGQRRVSGELFF. CDR3 nucleotides: TGTGCCAGCAGCCCGGGACAGAGAAGAGTCTCCGGGGAGCTGTTTTTT.

The chain recombines TRBV28 with TRBJ2-7; D call uncertain. The ends were cut back, 6 bases at V and 0 bases at J, with 12 bases in the middle. The CDR3 runs 14 residues. The germline V gene has CDR1 MDHEN and CDR2 SYDVKM. The CDR3 region is CASRSFRSSYEQYF. The CDR3 nucleotides are TGTGCCAGCAGGTCTTTTCGGAGCTCCTACGAGCAGTACTTC.

This clone was seen a few times. The rearrangement joins TRBV7-8 to TRBJ1-3; 9 bases match TRBD1. With 2 bases clipped from V and 3 bases from J, the junction kept 2 bases outside the gene matches. This CDR3 spans 15 amino acids. In germline, CDR1 is SGHVS, CDR2 FQNEAQ. Here the CDR3 reads CASSLNRGLGNTIYF. The DNA of the CDR3 is TGTGCCAGCAGCTTAAACAGGGGGCTTGGAAACACCATATATTTT.

The J gene is TRBJ2-5, the V gene TRBV4-3; no reliable D call. Trimming pared 0 bases from V and 4 bases from J, leaving 15 bases between. The CDR3 has 16 amino acids. Germline values: CDR1 LGHNA, CDR2 YSLEER. The CDR3 DNA follows: TGCGCCAGCAGCCAAGACCGTAACGGCAGGAGAGAGACCCAGTACTTC. It translates to CASSQDRNGRRETQYF.

The chain employs TRBV5-6 and TRBJ2-5; D gene unclear. The V gene's germline CDR1 is SGHDT and CDR2 YYEEEE. This CDR3 has 13 amino acids. V was trimmed by 0 bases and J by 12 bases, leaving 15 bases between them. The chain's CDR3 is CASSLAIEAHKYF. The DNA of the CDR3 is TGTGCCAGCAGCTTGGCCATAGAGGCCCACAAGTACTTC.